The 27 T cell receptor beta chains presented below share a single source sample, sequenced in a study of CD8 T cells in ankylosing spondylitis. A single record per CDR3 protein comes from TCRdb applying MiXCR to the 5' RACE reads. The table has 150,000 to 200,000 distinct CDR3 sequences, approximately 18% seen once. The sample taken for sequencing was blood, either unsorted or a sorted T cell fraction (not recorded which). Receptors were obtained from a male donor under 30 with ankylosing spondylitis or in good health (not recorded which).

The V gene is TRBV7-3, the J gene TRBJ2-1, with 12 nucleotides matching TRBD2. Germline loops: CDR1 SGHTA, CDR2 FQGTGA. The V segment lost 0 bases and the J segment 3 bases; nucleotides outside the gene matches: 6. CDR3 length: 18 amino acids. The CDR3 coding sequence is TGTGCCAGCAGCTTAACCATTCTAGCGGGAGGGTTCTACAATGAGCAGTTCTTC. It yields the protein CASSLTILAGGFYNEQFF.

CDR3 DNA sequence: TGCAGTGCTCTGGGCCGCGAGACCAGTTTCGAGCAGTTCTTC. Translation gives CSALGRETSFEQFF. The chain joins TRBV20-1 to TRBJ2-1; D is ambiguous. V lost 5 bases to trimming and J lost 10 bases, with 21 bases between them. CDR1 DFQATT and CDR2 SNEGSKA come from the germline V gene (reference sequence). This CDR3 has 14 amino acids.

The chain is built from TRBV7-9 and TRBJ2-7, with D unresolved. The CDR3 consists of 13 residues. Germline V CDR1 and CDR2: SEHNR, FQNEAQ (reference sequence). Between the trimmed V and J ends, which lost 5 bases and 7 bases, there was a span of 15 bases. CDR3 residues: CASSMDGNWEQYF. Here the CDR3 DNA reads TGTGCCAGCAGCATGGACGGCAACTGGGAGCAGTACTTC.

This clonotype has ten or more counts. The CDR3 region is CASSPRGSEAFF. The CDR3 region has the DNA TGTGCCAGCAGCCCTAGGGGGTCAGAAGCTTTCTTT. The rearrangement uses TRBV5-6 and TRBJ1-1; perhaps TRBD1 as D (6 bases). V was shortened by 4 bases and J by 8 bases, with 12 bases between the two germline ends. Germline CDR1 SGHDT, CDR2 YYEEEE. The CDR3 runs 12 residues.

V usage is TRBV7-7 and J usage is TRBJ2-7; no definite D call. The CDR3 spans 17 residues. The V end was cut by 3 bases, the J end by 3 bases, with 21 bases between. Germline V gene sequence: CDR1 SSHAT, CDR2 FNYEAQ (reference sequence). CDR3 in DNA: TGTGCCAGCAGCTTCCCGAGGCGACGCCCTTCGAGCTACGAGCAGTACGTC. This codes for CASSFPRRRPSSYEQYV.

The V call is TRBV12-3 or TRBV12-4, the J call TRBJ2-2; D assignment may be TRBD1 or TRBD2 (6 bases each). V gave up 4 bases and J gave up 5 bases, with 20 bases separating them. CDR3 length: 17 residues. The CDR3 is CASSWINREEGTGELFF. CDR3 in DNA: TGTGCCAGCAGTTGGATCAACAGGGAGGAGGGGACCGGGGAGCTGTTTTTT.

This clonotype was counted many times. The chain uses TRBV6-5 and TRBJ2-7; 11 positions agree with TRBD2. This CDR3 spans 13 amino acids. Germline V lookup: CDR1 MNHEY, CDR2 SVGAGI. The V segment lost 5 bases and the J segment 4 bases; nucleotides outside the gene matches: 1. The CDR3 nucleotides read TGTGCCAGCAGTGCTAGCGGGAGGTACGAGCAGTACGTC. It codes for CASSASGRYEQYV.

In this sample, this clonotype turned up many times. The DNA for the CDR3 is TGTGCCAGCAGCTTGGGTCAGGGAGTAATCTATGGCTACACCTTC. Translation gives CASSLGQGVIYGYTF. J is TRBJ1-2 and V is TRBV5-5; TRBD1 might be the D (5 bases). The V and J ends lost 0 bases and 4 bases respectively, with 13 bases between them. CDR1 and CDR2 from the germline V gene are SGHKS and YYEKEE (reference sequence). CDR3 size: 15 residues. Full variable domain (rest looked up from reference TRBV5-5 and TRBJ1-2): DAGVTQSPTHLIKTRGQQVTLRCSPISGHKSVSWYQQVLGQGPQFIFQYYEKEERGRGNFPDRFSARQFPNYSSELNVNALLLGDSALYLCASSLGQGVIYGYTFGSGTRLTVV.

This clonotype was counted between two and nine times. This chain connects TRBV6-4 to TRBJ2-1; maybe TRBD2 (5 bases). Looked up from germline, CDR1 is MRHNA and CDR2 is SNTAGT. Trimming took 3 bases from V and 0 from J, leaving 12 bases between them. The CDR3 runs 16 residues. The CDR3 loop is CASSEREVSSYNEQFF. The CDR3 region has the DNA TGTGCCAGCAGTGAACGGGAAGTTAGCTCCTACAATGAGCAGTTCTTC.

This clonotype came up many times. J is TRBJ1-2 and V is TRBV2, with a weak D call TRBD1 (5 bases). The CDR3 spans 15 residues. The germline V gene has CDR1 SNHLY and CDR2 FYNNEI. V was shortened by 7 bases and J by 3 bases, with 18 bases between the two germline ends. The CDR3 bases are TGTGCCAGCATGGGTCTCGGGACTATGGACTATGGCTACACCTTC. As protein: CASMGLGTMDYGYTF.

This clonotype was observed many times. This chain's CDR3 is CATSREEGEQYF. For the CDR3, the DNA is TGTGCCACCAGCAGAGAGGAGGGCGAGCAGTACTTC. The V and J genes are TRBV15 and TRBJ2-7, with D possibly TRBD2 on 6 matching bases. Per the germline V gene, CDR1 is LNHNV and CDR2 is YYDKDF (reference sequence). CDR3 length: 12 residues. The V end lost 0 bases, the J end lost 6 bases, and 6 bases lay between the germline ends. The full variable domain, completed using reference TRBV15 and TRBJ2-7, is DAMVIQNPRYQVTQFGKPVTLSCSQTLNHNVMYWYQQKSSQAPKLLFHYYDKDFNNEADTPDNFQSRRPNTSFCFLDIRSPGLGDTAMYLCATSREEGEQYFGPGTRLTVT.

Ten or more counts support this clonotype. The chain recombines TRBV5-1 with TRBJ2-1; D gene uncertain. CDR3 length: 15 amino acids. V was trimmed by 3 bases and J by 3 bases, leaving 13 bases between them. Germline values: CDR1 SGHRS, CDR2 YFSETQ. CDR3: CASSWLKGGYNEQFF. The CDR3, as DNA: TGCGCCAGCAGCTGGTTGAAAGGCGGCTACAATGAGCAGTTCTTC. The full variable domain, with the rest looked up from reference TRBV5-1 and TRBJ2-1, is KAGVTQTPRYLIKTRGQQVTLSCSPISGHRSVSWYQQTPGQGLQFLFEYFSETQRNKGNFPGRFSGRQFSNSRSEMNVSTLELGDSALYLCASSWLKGGYNEQFFGPGTRLTVL.

The rearrangement joins TRBV29-1 to TRBJ2-1; D gene uncertain. Germline loops: CDR1 SQVTM, CDR2 ANQGSEA. Deletions cut 5 bases from V and 7 bases from J, with 21 bases between. This CDR3 has 15 residues. CDR3 in DNA: TGCAGCGTTCACCAACCAGAGGATTTGGGAAATGAGCAGTTCTTC. Its translation: CSVHQPEDLGNEQFF.

The chain couples TRBV27 to TRBJ2-1, with TRBD2 matching 10 bases. Germline-derived CDR1 and CDR2 are MNHEY and SMNVEV (reference sequence). CDR3 size: 18 residues. Germline trimming cut 5 bases from V and 5 bases from J; bases unmatched to any gene: 15. CDR3 DNA: TGTGCCAGCAGTCGTTATTCCTCGACTAGCGGGTTCAACAATGAGCAGTTCTTC. This gives the protein CASSRYSSTSGFNNEQFF.

This clonotype was observed at least ten times. This chain connects TRBV19 to TRBJ2-1; 10 nucleotides align to TRBD2. Per germline, CDR1 LNHDA and CDR2 SQIVND (reference sequence). This CDR3 contains 15 residues. The J segment lost 7 bases and the V segment lost 4 bases, leaving 7 bases of the junction unmatched. CDR3 nucleotides: TGTGCCAGTAGTACCACTAGCGGGATAGGAAATGAGCAGTTCTTC. This translates into CASSTTSGIGNEQFF.

The chain combines TRBV10-1 with TRBJ1-5; 7 bases fit TRBD1. CDR1 is WNHNN and CDR2 is SYGVQD in the germline V gene (reference sequence). This CDR3 has 12 residues. J gave up 6 bases and V 10 bases, and 6 bases lay outside the gene matches. The CDR3 nucleotides read TGCGCCAACCGTGACAGGGTTCAGCCCCAGCATTTT. Encoded protein: CANRDRVQPQHF.

This clonotype was picked up many times. The chain couples TRBV4-1 to TRBJ2-7; either TRBD1 or TRBD2 may supply D (5 bases each). Trimming left V 3 bases short and J 2 bases short, with 8 bases between. Germline CDR1 MGHRA, CDR2 YSYEKL. This CDR3 contains 13 residues. The CDR3 nucleotides are TGCGCCAGCAGCCAGGGACCGCCCTACGAGCAGTACGTC. Translating gives CASSQGPPYEQYV.

V and J are TRBV5-5 and TRBJ2-4; no firm D call. The germline CDR1 and CDR2 sequences are SGHKS and YYEKEE (reference sequence). Trimming removed 0 bases at V and 7 bases at J, with 8 bases between. This CDR3 is 13 amino acids long. The CDR3 region is CASSLAQENIQYF. DNA of the CDR3: TGTGCCAGCAGCTTGGCCCAGGAGAACATTCAGTACTTC.

This clonotype was seen ten or more times. The V call is TRBV4-3, the J call TRBJ2-1; 10 nucleotides match TRBD1. V shed 8 bases, J shed 5 bases, and the junction held 9 bases outside the gene matches. The CDR3 is 15 amino acids. The germline V gene encodes CDR1 LGHNA and CDR2 YSLEER. As DNA, the CDR3 is TGCGCCAGCGGAACCGGGACAGGGGTCAACAATGAGCAGTTCTTC. Its translation is CASGTGTGVNNEQFF.

This clonotype has ten or more counts. Written as DNA, the CDR3 is TGTGCCAGCAGCGTCGCATGGGACAGGGGAGCCTACAATGAGCAGTTCTTC. This encodes CASSVAWDRGAYNEQFF. V gene TRBV9 combines with J gene TRBJ2-1; 10 bases match TRBD1. The ends lost 2 bases at V and 2 bases at J; junction bases unmatched: 7. Germline-derived CDR1 and CDR2 are SGDLS and YYNGEE. This CDR3 region has 17 residues.

In its sample, this clonotype was seen many times. The chain couples TRBV20-1 to TRBJ2-2, with TRBD2 as a possible D gene (5 bases). V was shortened by 3 bases and J by 2 bases, with 10 bases between the two germline ends. The germline V gene has CDR1 DFQATT and CDR2 SNEGSKA (reference sequence). This CDR3 is built from 14 residues. CDR3 bases: TGCAGTGCTAGTTCCGGGGTAAACACCGGGGAGCTGTTTTTT. Translated: CSASSGVNTGELFF.

Many counts were recorded for this clonotype. The chain uses TRBV20-1 and TRBJ1-3; D is ambiguous. CDR3 length: 14 amino acids. The germline CDR1 and CDR2 sequences are DFQATT and SNEGSKA (reference sequence). With 0 bases removed from V and 2 bases from J, the gap between germline ends came to 8 bases. The CDR3 here is CSARDVGTGNTIYF. The CDR3 DNA follows: TGCAGTGCTAGAGATGTAGGAACTGGAAACACCATATATTTT.

There are many counts of this clonotype. The genes are TRBV6-5 and TRBJ2-1; no reliable D call. This CDR3 has 13 residues. Trimming pared 6 bases from V and 5 bases from J, leaving 11 bases between. CDR1 is MNHEY, CDR2 SVGAGI, per germline. CDR3 coding DNA: TGTGCCAGCAGCCCCCCGGGTCACAATGAGCAGTTCTTC. This codes for CASSPPGHNEQFF.

This clonotype was counted many times. The V gene is TRBV11-2, the J gene TRBJ2-1, with 12 nucleotides matching TRBD2. The CDR3 has 19 amino acids. Germline assignment: CDR1 SGHAT and CDR2 FQNNGV. The V segment lost 6 bases and the J segment 0 bases; nucleotides outside the gene matches: 12. The chain's CDR3 is CASRLSGLAGGPSYNEQFF. DNA for the CDR3: TGTGCCAGCAGACTCTCGGGGCTAGCGGGAGGGCCCTCCTACAATGAGCAGTTCTTC.

The rearrangement joins TRBV12-3 or TRBV12-4 to TRBJ2-1, with a possible D match to TRBD2 (5 bases). Trimming cost V 6 bases and J 6 bases, with 12 bases left between them. This CDR3 is 13 amino acids long. CDR3 sequence reads: CASRLIGGNEQFF. For the CDR3, the DNA is TGTGCCAGCAGACTAATAGGAGGCAATGAGCAGTTCTTC.

There are many counts of this clonotype. V usage is TRBV6-1 and J usage is TRBJ2-7; D is possibly TRBD1 (6 bases). Trimming stripped 4 bases from V and 6 bases from J, with 16 bases between. Germline lookup yields CDR1 MNHNS and CDR2 SASEGT. The CDR3 is 14 amino acids. Here the CDR3 DNA reads TGTGCCAGCAGTGCCTTACAGGGAGAGGCCGAGCAGTACGTC. Translation gives CASSALQGEAEQYV.

The chain couples TRBV19 to TRBJ1-5; 7 bases are a match to TRBD1. Germline trimming cut 9 bases from V and 6 bases from J; bases unmatched to any gene: 8. CDR1 and CDR2 (germline): LNHDA, SQIVND (reference sequence). The CDR3 loop spans 13 amino acids. Here the CDR3 reads CASQDRVGQPQHF. The CDR3 DNA sequence: TGTGCCAGCCAAGACAGGGTCGGTCAGCCCCAGCATTTT.